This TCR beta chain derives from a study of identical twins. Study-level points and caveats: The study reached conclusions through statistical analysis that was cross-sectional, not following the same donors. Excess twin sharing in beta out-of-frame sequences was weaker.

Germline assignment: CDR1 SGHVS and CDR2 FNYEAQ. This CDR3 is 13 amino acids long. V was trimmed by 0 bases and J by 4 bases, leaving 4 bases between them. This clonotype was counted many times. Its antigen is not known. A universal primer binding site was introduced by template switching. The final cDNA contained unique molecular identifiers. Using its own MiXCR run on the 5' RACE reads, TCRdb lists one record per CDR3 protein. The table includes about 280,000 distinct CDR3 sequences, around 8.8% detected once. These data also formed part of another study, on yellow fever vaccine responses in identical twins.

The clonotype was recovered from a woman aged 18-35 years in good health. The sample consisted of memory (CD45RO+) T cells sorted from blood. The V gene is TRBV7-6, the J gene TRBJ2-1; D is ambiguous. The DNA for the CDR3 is TGTGCCAGCAGCTTAGCGCGTTACAATGAGCAGTTCTTC. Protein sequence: CASSLARYNEQFF.